This T cell receptor (beta chain) emerged from a study of blood T cell repertoires in COVID-19. Looking at the study overall: Collection of acute and convalescent COVID-19 samples took place in the United States, Italy and Spain. T cells, B-cell-depleted T cells, or PBMCs provided the cDNA or gDNA that served as material.

The age range of participants was 18 to 89 years, with residence in under 30 US areas. As originally analysed: For nucleated cells, counts were estimated from reference gene primer amplification. Clones were sequenced by immunoSEQ multiplex PCR, and TCRdb holds only the in-frame ones, with some missing. V and J calls and clone size are given by that table; D and trimming were obtained from the DNA. Seen here are under 250,000 clones, approximately 83% observed once, and the top ten hold 1.3%. Sequenced input: PBMCs or T cells enriched from blood (not recorded which). This TCR was sampled from a woman aged 40 to 55 with acute COVID-19.

CDR3 DNA: TGCGCCAGCAGCTTGGCCGGGACAGGGATGCGAAACTATGGCTACACCTTC. Translated, it gives CASSLAGTGMRNYGYTF. This chain links TRBV5-1 with TRBJ1-2, with 9 positions matching TRBD1. The V and J ends lost 0 bases and 2 bases, in that order; junction bases with no gene match: 8. Germline-derived CDR1 and CDR2 are SGHRS and YFSETQ. The CDR3 is 17 residues long.